Sequencing of this TCR beta chain was carried out in a study of T cells and Merkel cell carcinoma outcomes. Whole-study results and caveats: Reportedly, T-cell repertoire with density predicts Merkel cell carcinoma outcomes.

To note about this clone: Its antigen is not identified.

Using immunoSEQ multiplex PCR, the repertoire was profiled, and TCRdb retains in-frame clones only, with some absent. The sample consists of approximately 10,000 clones, 95% to 96% of them appearing once. Trimming left V 4 bases short and J 1 base short, with 8 bases between. There are 13 residues in the CDR3. Germline loops: CDR1 SGHRS, CDR2 YFSETQ. This receptor was identified in a human donor with Merkel cell carcinoma. The rearrangement links TRBV5-1 to TRBJ1-1; D not certain. Sequenced: tumor tissue from Merkel cell carcinoma. CDR3 in amino acids: CASSITPNTEAFF. The CDR3 DNA sequence: TGCGCCAGCAGCATTACCCCGAACACTGAAGCTTTCTTT.